This TCR beta chain was identified in a study of breast tumors, draining lymph nodes, adjacent tissues. Notes on this clonotype: The antigen is undetermined.

Whole-study results and caveats: Luminal-like breast cancer showed significantly greater tumor-nontumor repertoire similarity than basal-like breast cancer did.

One entry per CDR3 protein results from TCRdb running MiXCR on the multiplex PCR reads. This sample has 150,000 to 250,000 distinct CDR3 sequences, with roughly 31% found just once. CDR3 length: 14 amino acids. V was clipped by 6 bases and J by 9 bases; unmatched bases: 11. The lymph nodes were axillary draining lymph nodes from breast cancer patients. The V gene is TRBV12-3 or TRBV12-4, the J gene TRBJ1-1, with 9 nucleotides matching TRBD1. The origin of this receptor is a female donor with breast cancer. Some clones in this sample may be carry-over from other donors' samples. Sequenced: axillary lymph node tissue. The CDR3 loop reads CASSSDRGSMKAFF. CDR3 DNA sequence: TGTGCCAGCAGCTCGGACAGGGGTAGTATGAAAGCTTTCTTT.